This entry lists 4 T cell receptor beta chains sequenced from one sample in a study of cytomegalovirus exposure and HLA in healthy donors. TCRdb keeps only in-frame clones here, not all; method: immunoSEQ multiplex PCR. The sample includes roughly 130,000 clones, around nine tenths of them seen just once. Sequenced input: PBMCs. The source of these receptors is a man between 25 and 39 years old in good health and CMV-seronegative.

The chain recombines TRBV28 with TRBJ2-7, with 8 bases fitting TRBD1. CDR1 is MDHEN, CDR2 SYDVKM, per germline. The length of the CDR3 is 17 residues. Germline trimming cut 5 bases from V and 0 bases from J; bases unmatched to any gene: 12. The CDR3 DNA reads as TGTGCCAGCAGTGCCCGGACAGGGACTGTATCCTCCTACGAGCAGTACTTC. Translating it yields CASSARTGTVSSYEQYF.

This chain joins TRBV9 and TRBJ2-5; TRBD2 is a possible D gene (5 bases). Trimming took 1 base from V and 1 from J, leaving 8 bases between them. The CDR3 totals 14 residues. Germline CDR1 SGDLS, CDR2 YYNGEE. The CDR3 reads CASSVRGLQETQYF. Here the CDR3 DNA reads TGTGCCAGCAGCGTAAGAGGGCTCCAAGAGACCCAGTACTTC.

This chain links TRBV27 with TRBJ1-1, with 10 positions matching TRBD1. Germline V gives CDR1 MNHEY, CDR2 SMNVEV (reference sequence). The junction had 7 bases not matched to a gene; V was cut back by 2 bases and J by 4 bases. This CDR3 comprises 16 residues. CDR3 residues: CASSLRGQGSSTEAFF. The CDR3 DNA is TGTGCCAGCAGTTTAAGGGGACAGGGGTCGAGCACTGAAGCTTTCTTT.

V gene TRBV5-1 combines with J gene TRBJ1-2; no clear D gene. This CDR3 is built from 13 residues. Trimming cost V 4 bases and J 3 bases, with 10 bases left between them. Germline V lookup: CDR1 SGHRS, CDR2 YFSETQ. The CDR3 reads CASSPDGDYGYTF. The DNA for the CDR3 is TGCGCCAGCAGCCCCGACGGGGACTATGGCTACACCTTC. The complete variable domain, with remaining parts taken from reference TRBV5-1 and TRBJ1-2, reads KAGVTQTPRYLIKTRGQQVTLSCSPISGHRSVSWYQQTPGQGLQFLFEYFSETQRNKGNFPGRFSGRQFSNSRSEMNVSTLELGDSALYLCASSPDGDYGYTFGSGTRLTVV.